Described below is a single T cell receptor (beta chain) sequence and its context. This entry is derived from a study of blood T cell repertoires in COVID-19. Background on the study: T cells, B-cell-depleted T cells, or PBMCs supplied cDNA or gDNA.

TCRdb's table, derived via immunoSEQ multiplex PCR, lists solely in-frame clones and lacks some. The table lists 200,000 to 250,000 clones, 75% to 85% of them singletons. Per the germline V gene, CDR1 is SGHAT and CDR2 is FQNNGV. The CDR3 loop spans 14 amino acids. Trimming left V 1 base short and J 3 bases short, with 10 bases between. Material: peripheral blood. This sequence was found in a man aged 45-60 years with active or convalescent COVID-19. The chain recombines TRBV11-2 with TRBJ2-7; D perhaps matches TRBD1 (5 bases). The CDR3 spells CASSLGQRYYEQYV. The CDR3 DNA sequence: TGTGCCAGCAGCTTAGGACAGAGATACTACGAGCAGTACGTC.